Below, 17 T cell receptor beta chains from the same sample are listed, as sequenced in a study of cytomegalovirus exposure and HLA in healthy donors. The PCR made use of 60 Vbeta and 13 Jbeta primers. The table came from immunoSEQ multiplex PCR; TCRdb's copy has only in-frame clones and leaves some out. Of 100,000 or so clones in the sample, around 85% were seen once. Sequenced sample: PBMCs. These receptors were collected from a man under 40 in good health and CMV-seropositive.

V gene TRBV28 combines with J gene TRBJ1-5; TRBD1 aligns across 8 bases. CDR3 length: 16 amino acids. The germline V gene has CDR1 MDHEN and CDR2 SYDVKM. V shed 5 bases, J shed 2 bases, and the junction held 8 bases outside the gene matches. The CDR3 protein is CASSPPDRGRNQPQHF. CDR3 DNA sequence: TGTGCCAGCAGTCCCCCTGACAGGGGTCGCAATCAGCCCCAGCATTTT.

The chain recombines TRBV5-1 with TRBJ1-4; TRBD1 is a possible D gene (5 bases). This CDR3 contains 15 residues. Germline V CDR1 and CDR2: SGHRS, YFSETQ. Trimming pared 4 bases from V and 3 bases from J, leaving 13 bases between. The CDR3 loop reads CASSPSGMSNEKLFF. The CDR3 nucleotides are TGCGCCAGCAGCCCTTCAGGGATGTCTAATGAAAAACTGTTTTTT.

The chain uses TRBV19 and TRBJ2-2; tentative D call: TRBD1 (5 bases). The CDR3 is 14 residues long. The germline V gene encodes CDR1 LNHDA and CDR2 SQIVND (reference sequence). V lost 5 bases to trimming and J lost 3 bases, with 10 bases between them. The CDR3 sequence is CASSATGHTGELFF. CDR3 coding DNA: TGTGCCAGTAGTGCTACAGGACACACCGGGGAGCTGTTTTTT.

Only a few counts were recorded for this clone. This rearrangement joins TRBV2 to TRBJ2-5, with 12 bases aligning to TRBD2. The CDR3 loop spans 18 amino acids. Looked up from germline, CDR1 is SNHLY and CDR2 is FYNNEI. V trimming: 8 bases; J trimming: 2 bases; junction bases outside the gene matches: 15. The CDR3 is CASSQGPSGGAEQETQYF. DNA of the CDR3: TGTGCCAGCTCCCAGGGGCCTAGCGGGGGGGCCGAACAAGAGACCCAGTACTTC.

The CDR3 region is CASSVDSGGANEAFF. The CDR3 DNA reads TGTGCCAGCAGCGTAGATTCTGGGGGCGCTAATGAAGCTTTCTTT. This chain uses TRBV9 with TRBJ1-1, with D possibly TRBD1 on 6 matching bases. The CDR3 loop spans 15 amino acids. Trimming shortened V by 0 bases and J by 7 bases, and 16 bases separated the two germline ends. Germline loops: CDR1 SGDLS, CDR2 YYNGEE.

The rearrangement uses TRBV6-6 and TRBJ1-5, with 9 nucleotides matching TRBD1. The length of the CDR3 is 15 residues. V lost 8 bases to trimming and J lost 7 bases; unmatched junction nucleotides: 12. Germline CDR1 and CDR2: MNHNY and SVGAGI (reference sequence). The CDR3 here is CASARRQGDVQPQHF. DNA of the CDR3: TGTGCCAGCGCTCGGAGACAGGGGGACGTGCAGCCCCAGCATTTT.

This clone was observed a few times. This chain joins TRBV6-1 and TRBJ1-2, with TRBD1 matching 7 bases. Unmatched junction bases numbered 6, after V lost 6 bases and J lost 5 bases. The CDR3 runs 13 residues. Germline CDR1 MNHNS, CDR2 SASEGT. CDR3 in DNA: TGTGCCAGCAGGAGAGACAGGGAATATGGCTACACCTTC. Translation: CASRRDREYGYTF.

The CDR3 coding sequence is TGTGCCAGCAGTCCCCGGACAGGGTACAATGAGCAGTTCTTC. This translates into CASSPRTGYNEQFF. The rearrangement links TRBV6-1 to TRBJ2-1, with 8 bases lining up with TRBD1. CDR1 MNHNS and CDR2 SASEGT come from the germline V gene. The CDR3 has 14 amino acids. V shed 5 bases, J shed 4 bases, and the junction held 4 bases outside the gene matches.

J is TRBJ2-1 and V is TRBV4-2; 10 bases are shared with TRBD2. From germline, CDR1 is LGHNA and CDR2 YNFKEQ. The V gene end was trimmed by 0 bases and the J gene end by 0 bases; junction bases not matched to a gene: 8. The CDR3 extends over 19 amino acids. The CDR3 DNA reads as TGTGCCAGCAGCCAAGAAGGGATAGCGGGGGGTCTCTCCTACAATGAGCAGTTCTTC. This encodes CASSQEGIAGGLSYNEQFF.

The CDR3 DNA reads TGTGCCAGCAGCCCCCCCGGACTAGCGAGTTCCTACGAGCAGTACTTC. Residues: CASSPPGLASSYEQYF. The J gene is TRBJ2-7, the V gene TRBV28; 9 bases fit TRBD2. After removal of 6 bases from V and 1 base from J, the junction contained 10 bases not matched to a gene. This CDR3 is 16 amino acids long. The V gene's germline CDR1 is MDHEN and CDR2 SYDVKM.

This sequence joins TRBV5-1 and TRBJ2-2; D ambiguous. This CDR3 is 15 amino acids long. Germline lookup yields CDR1 SGHRS and CDR2 YFSETQ. Trimming took off 4 bases at V and 2 bases at J, with 12 bases between the two ends. CDR3 nucleotides: TGCGCCAGCAGCGGATCCGGGTCAAACACCGGGGAGCTGTTTTTT. This encodes CASSGSGSNTGELFF.

Concerning this clone itself: One junction end does not reproduce the germline sequence, and a read error may be involved. The chain combines TRBV7-7 with TRBJ2-3, with TRBD2 matching over 12 bases. From germline, CDR1 is SSHAT and CDR2 FNYEAQ (reference sequence). The CDR3 extends over 14 amino acids. The CDR3 reads CASSASGGADTQYF. As DNA, the CDR3 is TGTGCTAGCAGCGCTAGCGGGGGGGCAGATACGCAGTATTTT.

This clone has just one count. The chain has TRBV7-2 and TRBJ1-1; D is perhaps TRBD1 (6 bases). The CDR3 runs to 12 residues. From germline, CDR1 is SGHTA and CDR2 FQGNSA. Deletions cut 4 bases from V and 3 bases from J, with 6 bases between. The CDR3 sequence is CASSYRDTEAFF. In DNA, the CDR3 is TGTGCCAGCAGCTACAGGGACACTGAAGCTTTCTTT. Based on the CDR3 plus reference TRBV7-2 and TRBJ1-1, the full variable domain is GAGVSQSPSNKVTEKGKDVELRCDPISGHTALYWYRQSLGQGLEFLIYFQGNSAPDKSGLPSDRFSAERTGGSVSTLTIQRTQQEDSAVYLCASSYRDTEAFFGQGTRLTVV.

The chain joins TRBV25-1 to TRBJ2-5; 10 nucleotides match TRBD1. The J call may be wrong; the DNA end is better matched by TRBJ2-7. The germline gives CDR1 MGHDK, CDR2 SYGVNS. This CDR3 spans 13 amino acids. CDR3 loop: CASSWGTGAEQYF. The DNA of the CDR3 is TGTGCCAGCAGTTGGGGGACAGGGGCCGAGCAGTACTTC.

The genes are TRBV2 and TRBJ2-3, with 9 bases matching TRBD1. Germline lookup yields CDR1 SNHLY and CDR2 FYNNEI. This CDR3 region has 12 residues. The trim removed 10 bases at V and 6 bases at J, leaving 5 bases unmatched. CDR3 region: CAKTGGWDTQYF. Written as DNA, the CDR3 is TGTGCCAAAACAGGGGGCTGGGATACGCAGTATTTT.

The chain employs TRBV30 and TRBJ1-1; D possibly corresponds to TRBD1 (5 bases). CDR3 length equals 15 residues. V was cut by 2 bases and J by 2 bases, with 15 bases left in between. Germline V CDR1 and CDR2: GTSNPN, SVGIG (reference sequence). CDR3 DNA sequence: TGTGCCTGGAGTAGCGGGGGGGTGAGAAACACTGAAGCTTTCTTT. This gives the protein CAWSSGGVRNTEAFF.

The chain has TRBV6-6 and TRBJ2-2, with 7 bases fitting TRBD1. The V segment lost 6 bases and the J segment 3 bases; nucleotides outside the gene matches: 7. Per the germline V gene, CDR1 is MNHNY and CDR2 is SVGAGI (reference sequence). This CDR3 spans 15 amino acids. The CDR3 DNA reads TGTGCCAGCAGAGGGGCGACAGGGCACACCGGGGAGCTGTTTTTT. Translated: CASRGATGHTGELFF.